Each of the 23 T cell receptor beta chains below was sequenced from the same sample in a study of blood T cell repertoires in COVID-19. TCRdb keeps only in-frame clones here, not all; method: immunoSEQ multiplex PCR. The sample shows 240,000 or so clones, over 75% of them seen only once. Source material: peripheral blood. These TCRs come from a young man who had recovered from COVID-19.

The chain employs TRBV21-1 and TRBJ2-7; the table calls TRBD2, which could not be checked here. TRBV21-1 is listed as a pseudogene. CDR3 length: 15 amino acids. CDR3: CASVHRAKRAYEQYV. In DNA, the CDR3 is TGTGCCAGCGTACATCGCGCGAAACGGGCCTACGAGCAGTACGTC.

This clone showed up just once. This chain links TRBV18 with TRBJ2-7; D is unresolved. CDR1 KGHSH and CDR2 LQKENI come from the germline V gene. V dropped 3 bases and J dropped 7 bases, with 10 bases sitting between them. CDR3 length: 12 amino acids. The CDR3 DNA follows: TGTGCCAGCTCACCGGATTCCGGGGAGCAGTACGTC. Protein sequence: CASSPDSGEQYV.

The V call is TRBV27, the J call TRBJ2-7; 9 positions match TRBD1. From germline, CDR1 is MNHEY and CDR2 SMNVEV (reference sequence). The V segment lost 6 bases and the J segment 6 bases; nucleotides outside the gene matches: 3. The CDR3 covers 12 residues. The CDR3 DNA sequence: TGTGCCAGCAGGACAGGGGGGGGCGAGCAGTACTTC. It yields the protein CASRTGGGEQYF.

This clone has just a few counts. J is TRBJ1-2 and V is TRBV3-1 (or the pseudogene TRBV3-2); TRBD1 matches at 8 bases. The CDR3 has 15 amino acids. The V gene's germline CDR1 is LGHDT and CDR2 YNNKEL (reference sequence). Trimming at V came to 4 bases and at J to 2 bases, leaving 6 bases not matched to a gene. The CDR3, as DNA: TGTGCCAGCAGCCCCGGCTGGGACAGGAACTATGGCTACACCTTC. Translating it yields CASSPGWDRNYGYTF.

The chain employs TRBV7-2 and TRBJ1-5; 12 bases match TRBD1. The CDR3 has 16 amino acids. Germline-derived CDR1 and CDR2 are SGHTA and FQGNSA. The trim removed 4 bases at V and 7 bases at J, leaving 8 bases unmatched. The CDR3 sequence: CASSSSGTGGSQPQHF. The CDR3 DNA follows: TGTGCCAGCAGCTCTTCAGGGACAGGGGGCAGCCAGCCCCAGCATTTT.

The chain is built from TRBV6-6 and TRBJ2-5; TRBD2 is a possible D gene (7 bases). The germline gives CDR1 MNHNY, CDR2 SVGAGI (reference sequence). V was clipped by 6 bases and J by 4 bases, with 21 bases between them. The CDR3 length is 16 residues. CDR3 amino acids: CASRAGAGAIGETQYF. DNA for the CDR3: TGTGCCAGCAGAGCCGGCGCGGGGGCCATAGGAGAGACCCAGTACTTC.

On this clone itself: At one of its ends the junction is not consistent with the germline gene, which may arise from a read error. V is TRBV20-1 and J is TRBJ2-1; possible D gene TRBD1, 5 bases. CDR1 DFQATT and CDR2 SNEGSKA come from the germline V gene (reference sequence). This CDR3 spans 11 amino acids. CDR3 nucleotide sequence: TGTACTTCTCAGGGCAACAATGAGCAGTTCTTC. Translating gives CTSQGNNEQFF.

This chain uses TRBV2 with TRBJ2-1; 10 bases are shared with TRBD1. The germline gives CDR1 SNHLY, CDR2 FYNNEI. V lost 4 bases to trimming and J lost 6 bases; unmatched junction nucleotides: 6. This CDR3 has 15 residues. In DNA, the CDR3 is TGTGCCAGCAGTGTAGACAGGGGGCGCATCAATGAGCAGTTCTTC. Translating it yields CASSVDRGRINEQFF.

This chain connects TRBV28 to TRBJ1-2; TRBD1 agrees at 10 bases. V lost 6 bases, J lost 4 bases, and 5 bases stayed unmatched. The CDR3 consists of 14 residues. Germline V gene lookup returns CDR1 MDHEN and CDR2 SYDVKM. The CDR3: CASRRTGGGYGYTF. The CDR3 bases are TGTGCCAGCAGGAGGACAGGGGGAGGCTATGGCTACACCTTC.

This chain connects TRBV10-3 to TRBJ1-3; no firm D call. CDR3 length: 14 residues. Germline CDR1 is ENHRY and CDR2 is SYGVKD. The V and J ends lost 4 bases and 1 base respectively, with 8 bases between them. The CDR3 DNA reads as TGTGCCATCAGTGGGCAACCTTCTGGAAACACCATATATTTT. Translated, it gives CAISGQPSGNTIYF.

The chain joins TRBV20-1 to TRBJ2-1, with unresolved D. V lost 6 bases and J 0 bases, leaving 15 bases between the germline ends. The CDR3 runs to 15 residues. The germline CDR1 and CDR2 sequences are DFQATT and SNEGSKA (reference sequence). The CDR3 spells CSASIGRSSYNEQFF. The CDR3, as DNA: TGCAGTGCAAGTATAGGCCGGAGCTCCTACAATGAGCAGTTCTTC.

This sequence joins TRBV27 and TRBJ2-2; maybe TRBD1 (7 bases). Trimming removed 7 bases from V and 0 bases from J, with 24 bases in between. This CDR3 region has 19 residues. CDR1 and CDR2 (germline): MNHEY, SMNVEV (reference sequence). The CDR3 DNA sequence: TGTGCCAGCACTACCTACGAGCTGGGGGGACAGTCGAACACCGGGGAGCTGTTTTTT. This codes for CASTTYELGGQSNTGELFF.

The chain recombines TRBV5-1 with TRBJ2-3, with 8 bases fitting TRBD2. The CDR3 totals 16 residues. CDR1 and CDR2 (germline): SGHRS, YFSETQ. V lost 3 bases, J lost 1 base, and 7 bases stayed unmatched. The CDR3 region has the DNA TGCGCCAGCAGCTCCCAGGGGCGGGGGGGCACAGATACGCAGTATTTT. Protein product: CASSSQGRGGTDTQYF.

V and J are TRBV10-2 and TRBJ2-3; the match to TRBD1 covers 12 bases. The V gene end was trimmed by 3 bases and the J gene end by 4 bases; junction bases not matched to a gene: 2. The CDR3 loop spans 15 amino acids. Looked up from germline, CDR1 is WSHSY and CDR2 is SAAADI. In DNA form, the CDR3 reads TGCGCCAGCAGTGATAGGGACAGGGGGCCAGATACGCAGTATTTT. Protein sequence: CASSDRDRGPDTQYF.

The V gene is TRBV2, the J gene TRBJ1-1; 7 bases match TRBD1. Trimming removed 4 bases from V and 6 bases from J; junction bases left unmatched: 8. The V gene's germline CDR1 is SNHLY and CDR2 FYNNEI. The CDR3 has 14 residues. The CDR3 region has the DNA TGTGCCAGCAGTGGAGGGACAGCAATAGCTGAAGCTTTCTTT. This gives the protein CASSGGTAIAEAFF.

This clone was seen more than once but under ten times. This chain joins TRBV18 and TRBJ2-3; D is undetermined. This CDR3 is built from 14 residues. Between the trimmed V and J ends, which lost 3 bases and 6 bases, there was a span of 13 bases. CDR1 and CDR2 from the germline V gene are KGHSH and LQKENI. CDR3 bases: TGTGCCAGCTCACCTGGGCAGGTCGGCGATACGCAGTATTTT. Translation: CASSPGQVGDTQYF.

The rearrangement links TRBV18 to TRBJ1-4; D is unresolved. CDR1 KGHSH and CDR2 LQKENI come from the germline V gene. The CDR3 has 14 amino acids. Between the trimmed V and J ends, which lost 2 bases and 3 bases, there was a span of 7 bases. CDR3 amino acids: CASSPGEPNEKLFF. The DNA for the CDR3 is TGTGCCAGCTCACCAGGGGAGCCTAATGAAAAACTGTTTTTT.

This clone was found once. The V call is TRBV5-1, the J call TRBJ2-3; 10 bases fit TRBD2. The CDR3 extends over 15 amino acids. V dropped 7 bases and J dropped 5; count of bases not matched to a gene: 10. The germline gives CDR1 SGHRS, CDR2 YFSETQ. CDR3 nucleotides: TGCGCCAGCTGCGGGACTAGCGCGTCCCGAGATACGCAGTATTTT. The encoded protein is CASCGTSASRDTQYF.

The chain links TRBV10-3 to TRBJ2-3; D unclear. V lost 8 bases and J 0 bases, leaving 6 bases between the germline ends. Per germline, CDR1 ENHRY and CDR2 SYGVKD. CDR3 size: 12 residues. Here the CDR3 reads CAIGPSTDTQYF. The CDR3 nucleotides read TGTGCCATCGGGCCTAGCACAGATACGCAGTATTTT.

The gene calls are TRBV1 and TRBJ2-7; the table's D call of TRBD1 was not tested on the DNA. TRBV1 is a pseudogene segment. The CDR3 runs 16 residues. CDR3 in amino acids: CTSSQDGDRAPYEQYF. The CDR3 bases are TGCACCAGCAGCCAAGATGGGGACAGGGCGCCCTACGAGCAGTACTTC.

The chain employs TRBV5-1 and TRBJ2-5, with TRBD1 identical over 10 bases. Per the germline V gene, CDR1 is SGHRS and CDR2 is YFSETQ. V shed 4 bases, J shed 5 bases, and the junction held 11 bases outside the gene matches. This CDR3 region has 16 residues. DNA for the CDR3: TGCGCCAGCAGCCTATCGGGACAGGGGATAGCGGAGACCCAGTACTTC. This gives the protein CASSLSGQGIAETQYF.

The chain combines TRBV19 with TRBJ2-7; D unresolved. This CDR3 has 13 amino acids. Trimming left V 5 bases short and J 6 bases short, with 14 bases between. CDR1 is LNHDA, CDR2 SQIVND, per germline (reference sequence). CDR3 sequence (DNA): TGTGCCAGTAGTCTCGGGTCCTCTCTCGAGCAGTACTTC. Amino acids: CASSLGSSLEQYF.

The chain has TRBV27 and TRBJ1-1; D is possibly TRBD1 (5 bases). CDR3 length: 12 amino acids. CDR1 MNHEY and CDR2 SMNVEV come from the germline V gene (reference sequence). Trimming removed 9 bases at V and 7 bases at J, with 15 bases between. CDR3 DNA sequence: TGTGCCAGTCGGGGGTGGGACGGTGAAGCTTTCTTT. This translates into CASRGWDGEAFF.